What follows are 12 T cell receptor beta chains derived from one specimen sequenced in a study of T cells in Graves' hyperthyroidism and ophthalmopathy. RNA transcripts were the template for amplifying TCR beta CDR3 regions. In the first-round RT-PCR of the TCR CDR3, the HTBI primer set was used. TCRdb reprocessed the multiplex PCR reads via MiXCR and lists one record per CDR3 protein. The sample lists roughly 330,000 distinct CDR3 sequences, approximately 15% occurring once. Material for sequencing was blood. These receptors were obtained from a young man with Graves' hyperthyroidism.

For this clonotype: No DNA is shown, since the ends of the CDR3 on it are uncertain; the CDR3 is the one TCRdb lists. The V and J genes are TRBV5-1 and TRBJ1-2; the table's D call TRBD1 went unverified against the DNA. CDR1 is SGHRS and CDR2 is YFSETQ in the germline V gene. From its first to its last residue, the CDR3 has 20 amino acids. CDR3 region: CASSFYICRPRDREANGYTF.

This clonotype came up many times. This chain connects TRBV28 to TRBJ1-2; tentative D call: TRBD1 (6 bases). Trimming left V 4 bases short and J 4 bases short, with 16 bases between. Germline V gene lookup returns CDR1 MDHEN and CDR2 SYDVKM. The CDR3 has 15 residues. The CDR3 protein is CASSYRGAGSYGYTF. The CDR3, as DNA: TGTGCCAGCAGTTACCGGGGGGCGGGCTCCTATGGCTACACCTTC.

This clonotype was observed at least ten times. The chain couples TRBV28 to TRBJ1-2, with unresolved D. Germline lookup yields CDR1 MDHEN and CDR2 SYDVKM. Trimming took off 7 bases at V and 5 bases at J, with 14 bases between the two ends. There are 13 residues in the CDR3. Written as DNA, the CDR3 is TGTGCCAGCACCTCCGGGCCTTCTTATGGCTACACCTTC. Protein: CASTSGPSYGYTF.

This clonotype has ten or more counts. The chain links TRBV7-8 to TRBJ2-1; D unresolved. Per germline, CDR1 SGHVS and CDR2 FQNEAQ. The CDR3 is made up of 16 amino acids. The ends were cut back, 6 bases at V and 0 bases at J, with 15 bases in the middle. The CDR3 bases are TGTGCCAGCAGTAAAAGTCGAGTTAGCTCCTACAATGAGCAGTTCTTC. Its protein is CASSKSRVSSYNEQFF. The whole variable domain, remainder taken from reference TRBV7-8 and TRBJ2-1, is GAGVSQSPRYKVAKRGQDVALRCDPISGHVSLFWYQQALGQGPEFLTYFQNEAQLDKSGLPSDRFFAERPEGSVSTLKIQRTQQEDSAVYLCASSKSRVSSYNEQFFGPGTRLTVL.

This clonotype turned up a few times. The gene calls are TRBV20-1 and TRBJ2-2, with a tentative D call TRBD2 (5 bases). Germline V gene sequence: CDR1 DFQATT, CDR2 SNEGSKA (reference sequence). The germline V and J ends were trimmed by 1 base and 6 bases, with 9 bases remaining between them. This CDR3 is 13 amino acids long. In DNA, the CDR3 is TGCAGTGCTAGAGTGACGGGGTCCGGGGAGCTGTTTTTT. Protein product: CSARVTGSGELFF.

This clonotype was detected ten times or more. The genes are TRBV20-1 and TRBJ2-4, with no clear D. CDR1 is DFQATT and CDR2 is SNEGSKA in the germline V gene (reference sequence). The CDR3 is 14 amino acids. V was shortened by 8 bases and J by 0 bases, with 14 bases between the two germline ends. The CDR3 reads CSSAGTQAKNIQYF. The CDR3 nucleotides read TGCAGTAGCGCCGGAACTCAAGCCAAAAACATTCAGTACTTC.

This clonotype was seen many times. V gene TRBV29-1 combines with J gene TRBJ2-3, with TRBD2 matching 10 bases. The CDR3 totals 15 residues. Germline V gene data show CDR1 as SQVTM and CDR2 as ANQGSEA. V lost 5 bases, J lost 4 bases, and 9 bases stayed unmatched. The CDR3 spells CSVPRRAGGADTQYF. CDR3 sequence (DNA): TGCAGCGTTCCCCGGCGAGCGGGAGGGGCAGATACGCAGTATTTT.

This chain connects TRBV10-3 to TRBJ2-1, with 12 bases fitting TRBD2. The CDR3 is made up of 14 amino acids. The germline gives CDR1 ENHRY, CDR2 SYGVKD. J gave up 6 bases and V 10 bases, and 7 bases lay outside the gene matches. The CDR3 DNA is TGTGCCACCTCGACTAGCGGGAGTTCCAATGAGCAGTTCTTC. Translation gives CATSTSGSSNEQFF.

Only a few counts were recorded for this clonotype. In DNA, the CDR3 is TGTGCCTGGAGCCCTTTTCCCTCCTACGAGCAGTACTTC. Amino acid sequence: CAWSPFPSYEQYF. This sequence joins TRBV30 and TRBJ2-7, with D uncertain. The CDR3 runs 13 residues. Germline V lookup: CDR1 GTSNPN, CDR2 SVGIG (reference sequence). Trimming shortened V by 3 bases and J by 0 bases, and 9 bases separated the two germline ends.

This clonotype was counted at least ten times. The chain is built from TRBV20-1 and TRBJ1-5; TRBD1 might be the D (5 bases). This CDR3 spans 12 amino acids. Germline V gives CDR1 DFQATT, CDR2 SNEGSKA (reference sequence). Trimming stripped 6 bases from V and 5 bases from J, with 11 bases between. CDR3 in DNA: TGCAGTGCAGGGACTTTGTATCAGCCCCAGCATTTT. Translation gives CSAGTLYQPQHF.

This clonotype was counted between two and nine times. J is TRBJ2-2 and V is TRBV29-1, with D uncertain. Germline lookup yields CDR1 SQVTM and CDR2 ANQGSEA. Trimming shortened V by 8 bases and J by 1 base, and 20 bases separated the two germline ends. This CDR3 contains 16 residues. CDR3 nucleotides: TGCAGCACGTGGACCGCAGGTCTAGGGAACACCGGGGAGCTGTTTTTT. Protein: CSTWTAGLGNTGELFF.

The rearrangement uses TRBV5-5 and TRBJ1-5; perhaps TRBD1 as D (6 bases). The germline V and J ends were trimmed by 3 bases and 0 bases, with 10 bases remaining between them. Germline-derived CDR1 and CDR2 are SGHKS and YYEKEE (reference sequence). The CDR3 loop spans 15 amino acids. The CDR3 sequence: CASSYRVDSNQPQHF. The CDR3 DNA reads TGTGCCAGCAGCTACAGGGTGGATAGCAATCAGCCCCAGCATTTT.